Each of the 23 T cell receptor beta chains below was sequenced from the same sample in a study of cytomegalovirus exposure and HLA in healthy donors. Using immunoSEQ multiplex PCR, the repertoire was profiled, and TCRdb retains in-frame clones only, with some absent. The table lists approximately 300,000 clones, 86% of them singletons. The sequencing input was PBMCs. These TCRs come from a woman aged 18-35 years in good health and CMV-seronegative.

The chain carries TRBV7-9 and TRBJ2-2, with D perhaps TRBD1 (7 bases). Germline lookup yields CDR1 SEHNR and CDR2 FQNEAQ (reference sequence). With 1 base removed from V and 6 bases from J, the gap between germline ends came to 12 bases. CDR3 length: 15 residues. CDR3 bases: TGTGCCAGCAGCTTAGGCGGGACAGTTCCCGGGGAGCTGTTTTTT. This translates into CASSLGGTVPGELFF.

V gene TRBV4-1 combines with J gene TRBJ2-1; TRBD2 matches at 7 bases. The junction had 3 bases not matched to a gene; V was cut back by 4 bases and J by 0 bases. From germline, CDR1 is MGHRA and CDR2 YSYEKL. The CDR3 is made up of 15 amino acids. The CDR3 loop is CASSLGGGSYNEQFF. The CDR3 DNA follows: TGCGCCAGCAGCCTGGGGGGGGGCTCCTACAATGAGCAGTTCTTC.

The chain combines TRBV5-4 with TRBJ1-3; TRBD1 matches 8 bases. Germline CDR1 SGHNT, CDR2 YYREEE (reference sequence). The CDR3 runs to 15 residues. Germline trimming cut 3 bases from V and 4 bases from J; bases unmatched to any gene: 6. CDR3 in DNA: TGTGCCAGCAGCTGGCAGGGGGCTTCAGGAAACACCATATATTTT. As protein: CASSWQGASGNTIYF.

The V gene is TRBV6-6, the J gene TRBJ2-5, with TRBD2 matching 9 bases. The CDR3 runs 15 residues. In germline, CDR1 is MNHNY, CDR2 SVGAGI (reference sequence). Germline trimming cut 6 bases from V and 1 base from J; bases unmatched to any gene: 6. The CDR3 is CASRSLAGTQETQYF. CDR3 nucleotide sequence: TGTGCCAGCAGGTCACTAGCGGGTACCCAAGAGACCCAGTACTTC.

This clone was counted a single time. J is TRBJ1-4 and V is TRBV29-1; no definite D call. Trimming cost V 4 bases and J 9 bases, with 12 bases left between them. CDR1 is SQVTM, CDR2 ANQGSEA, per germline. The CDR3 spans 12 residues. CDR3 bases: TGCAGCGTTGGGTCAGAAACAAAAAAACTGTTTTTT. This encodes CSVGSETKKLFF.

The chain uses TRBV4-3 and TRBJ1-2, with TRBD1 matching 10 bases. The CDR3 contains 14 residues. Trimming at V came to 4 bases and at J to 3 bases, leaving 2 bases not matched to a gene. The germline gives CDR1 LGHNA, CDR2 YSLEER. The CDR3 region has the DNA TGCGCCAGCAGCCTAGGACAGGGGGACTATGGCTACACCTTC. As protein: CASSLGQGDYGYTF.

The chain has TRBV4-2 and TRBJ2-7; TRBD2 is a possible D gene (6 bases). This CDR3 contains 17 residues. Trimming took off 0 bases at V and 2 bases at J, with 17 bases between the two ends. Germline V gene sequence: CDR1 LGHNA, CDR2 YNFKEQ. CDR3: CASSQDQYSGPTYEQYF. In nucleotides, the CDR3 is TGTGCCAGCAGCCAAGATCAGTACAGCGGGCCTACCTACGAGCAGTACTTC.

The rearrangement uses TRBV6-5 and TRBJ2-1; tentative D call: TRBD1 (6 bases). Germline CDR1 MNHEY, CDR2 SVGAGI. V was pared by 7 bases and J by 6 bases, with 13 bases between. The CDR3 has 13 amino acids. Here the CDR3 reads CASNPRGANEQFF. CDR3 in DNA: TGTGCCAGCAACCCCAGGGGTGCCAATGAGCAGTTCTTC.

The chain couples TRBV5-6 to TRBJ1-4, with a weak D call TRBD1 (6 bases). CDR3 length equals 16 residues. Germline loops: CDR1 SGHDT, CDR2 YYEEEE. Trimming took off 4 bases at V and 8 bases at J, with 21 bases between the two ends. The CDR3 DNA follows: TGTGCCAGCAGCCCGTTAGGGGGAGCGGCTGGAGAAAAACTGTTTTTT. Translated: CASSPLGGAAGEKLFF. Looking up the rest from reference TRBV5-6 and TRBJ1-4 gives the full variable domain: DAGVTQSPTHLIKTRGQQVTLRCSPKSGHDTVSWYQQALGQGPQFIFQYYEEEERQRGNFPDRFSGHQFPNYSSELNVNALLLGDSALYLCASSPLGGAAGEKLFFGSGTQLSVL.

The rearrangement links TRBV6-1 to TRBJ1-2, with 11 nucleotides matching TRBD1. Per germline, CDR1 MNHNS and CDR2 SASEGT. With V trimmed by 4 bases and J by 7 bases, 5 bases remained unmatched. This CDR3 is built from 14 residues. CDR3 sequence (DNA): TGTGCCAGCAGTGGGGGACAGGGGGTGGCTGGCTACACCTTC. As protein: CASSGGQGVAGYTF.

V is TRBV5-1 and J is TRBJ2-7; 9 bases match TRBD2. Per germline, CDR1 SGHRS and CDR2 YFSETQ. The CDR3 loop spans 15 amino acids. V was pared by 6 bases and J by 4 bases, with 11 bases of the junction left unmatched. Here the CDR3 reads CASTMGLAGEYEQYF. In DNA form, the CDR3 reads TGCGCCAGCACTATGGGCTTAGCGGGAGAGTACGAGCAGTACTTC.

Remarks on this clone: Mismatch with germline at one junction end may stem from a read error. The chain uses TRBV6-6 and TRBJ2-1, with TRBD1 matching over 12 bases. CDR3 length: 14 amino acids. The germline V gene encodes CDR1 MNHNY and CDR2 SVGAGI (reference sequence). This chain's CDR3 is CASTPGTGGGYGVF. For the CDR3, the DNA is TGTGCCAGCACCCCCGGGACAGGGGGCGGGTATGGGGTCTTC.

The V gene is TRBV29-1, the J gene TRBJ2-7; D perhaps matches TRBD1 (6 bases). Germline loops: CDR1 SQVTM, CDR2 ANQGSEA. V dropped 4 bases and J dropped 5 bases, with 12 bases sitting between them. This CDR3 is built from 12 residues. The CDR3 spells CSVGGSGDEQYF. CDR3 bases: TGCAGCGTTGGAGGGTCAGGGGACGAGCAGTACTTC.

V usage is TRBV28 and J usage is TRBJ2-7; the D gene is possibly TRBD1 (6 bases). Trimming removed 7 bases at V and 3 bases at J, with 10 bases between. CDR1 is MDHEN, CDR2 SYDVKM, per germline. The CDR3 contains 12 residues. CDR3: CASMDSYYEQYF. The CDR3 DNA reads TGTGCCAGCATGGACAGCTACTACGAGCAGTACTTC. The variable domain in full, with the rest retrieved from reference TRBV28 and TRBJ2-7, is DVKVTQSSRYLVKRTGEKVFLECVQDMDHENMFWYRQDPGLGLRLIYFSYDVKMKEKGDIPEGYSVSREKKERFSLILESASTNQTSMYLCASMDSYYEQYFGPGTRLTVT.

The chain combines TRBV5-4 with TRBJ1-1; 7 bases line up with TRBD1. Germline CDR1 and CDR2: SGHNT and YYREEE (reference sequence). The CDR3 loop spans 15 amino acids. J was trimmed by 0 bases and V by 4 bases; bases with no gene match: 6. The CDR3 here is CASSIPDRLNTEAFF. Here the CDR3 DNA reads TGTGCCAGCAGCATCCCGGACAGGTTGAACACTGAAGCTTTCTTT.

This CDR3 reads CASSLAPTGNNQPQHF. The CDR3 nucleotides read TGCGCCAGCAGCTTGGCCCCCACAGGGAACAATCAGCCCCAGCATTTT. This chain joins TRBV5-1 and TRBJ1-5, with a possible D match to TRBD1 (6 bases). This CDR3 comprises 16 residues. V lost 0 bases and J lost 3, with 13 bases in between. CDR1 is SGHRS and CDR2 is YFSETQ in the germline V gene.

The CDR3 bases are TGTGCCAGCAGTCCGCGCCAGGGAACTGGCTACACCTTC. Protein sequence: CASSPRQGTGYTF. This sequence joins TRBV6-6 and TRBJ1-2; tentative D call: TRBD1 (5 bases). This CDR3 comprises 13 residues. The V end was cut by 5 bases, the J end by 7 bases, with 14 bases between. Per germline, CDR1 MNHNY and CDR2 SVGAGI (reference sequence).

The chain carries TRBV7-3 and TRBJ2-5; weak D call: TRBD1 (6 bases). Trimming removed 2 bases at V and 9 bases at J, with 13 bases between. CDR1 and CDR2 from the germline V gene are SGHTA and FQGTGA. CDR3 length: 13 residues. The CDR3 spells CASSLVGGPPQYF. The CDR3 region has the DNA TGTGCCAGCAGCTTAGTAGGGGGACCCCCCCAGTACTTC.

The chain carries TRBV29-1 and TRBJ2-3; perhaps TRBD2 as D (6 bases). Trimming left V 6 bases short and J 1 base short, with 14 bases between. There are 14 residues in the CDR3. Germline V gene lookup returns CDR1 SQVTM and CDR2 ANQGSEA. CDR3 DNA sequence: TGCAGCGTCGAAACGACTAGGGGCACAGATACGCAGTATTTT. This translates into CSVETTRGTDTQYF.

The V call is TRBV4-2, the J call TRBJ2-1, with D tentatively TRBD1 (5 bases). V lost 0 bases and J lost 6, with 15 bases in between. CDR3 length: 16 residues. CDR1 and CDR2 from the germline V gene are LGHNA and YNFKEQ. In DNA form, the CDR3 reads TGTGCCAGCAGCCAAGATAAGGGGAAGCCCCTCAATGAGCAGTTCTTC. This encodes CASSQDKGKPLNEQFF.

V usage is TRBV7-3 and J usage is TRBJ2-3; TRBD2 matches at 8 bases. Looked up from germline, CDR1 is SGHTA and CDR2 is FQGTGA. The CDR3 length is 17 residues. The junction had 12 bases not matched to a gene; V was cut back by 5 bases and J by 2 bases. The CDR3 DNA follows: TGTGCCAGCAGCCCCAACACAGCGGGGGTTCACACAGATACGCAGTATTTT. Its translation: CASSPNTAGVHTDTQYF.

J is TRBJ1-2 and V is TRBV18; D is ambiguous. Germline loops: CDR1 KGHSH, CDR2 LQKENI. The V end was cut by 2 bases, the J end by 2 bases, with 9 bases between. The CDR3 covers 14 residues. The CDR3 spells CASSPTSNNYGYTF. The CDR3 region has the DNA TGTGCCAGCTCACCAACTAGCAACAACTATGGCTACACCTTC. Full variable domain (rest looked up from reference TRBV18 and TRBJ1-2): NAGVMQNPRHLVRRRGQEARLRCSPMKGHSHVYWYRQLPEEGLKFMVYLQKENIIDESGMPKERFSAEFPKEGPSILRIQQVVRGDSAAYFCASSPTSNNYGYTFGSGTRLTVV.

This chain links TRBV10-3 with TRBJ1-3, with unresolved D. This CDR3 region has 12 residues. Per the germline V gene, CDR1 is ENHRY and CDR2 is SYGVKD. The V and J ends lost 10 bases and 0 bases respectively, with 7 bases between them. The CDR3 loop is CATTVSGNTIYF. The CDR3 coding sequence is TGTGCCACCACGGTCTCTGGAAACACCATATATTTT.